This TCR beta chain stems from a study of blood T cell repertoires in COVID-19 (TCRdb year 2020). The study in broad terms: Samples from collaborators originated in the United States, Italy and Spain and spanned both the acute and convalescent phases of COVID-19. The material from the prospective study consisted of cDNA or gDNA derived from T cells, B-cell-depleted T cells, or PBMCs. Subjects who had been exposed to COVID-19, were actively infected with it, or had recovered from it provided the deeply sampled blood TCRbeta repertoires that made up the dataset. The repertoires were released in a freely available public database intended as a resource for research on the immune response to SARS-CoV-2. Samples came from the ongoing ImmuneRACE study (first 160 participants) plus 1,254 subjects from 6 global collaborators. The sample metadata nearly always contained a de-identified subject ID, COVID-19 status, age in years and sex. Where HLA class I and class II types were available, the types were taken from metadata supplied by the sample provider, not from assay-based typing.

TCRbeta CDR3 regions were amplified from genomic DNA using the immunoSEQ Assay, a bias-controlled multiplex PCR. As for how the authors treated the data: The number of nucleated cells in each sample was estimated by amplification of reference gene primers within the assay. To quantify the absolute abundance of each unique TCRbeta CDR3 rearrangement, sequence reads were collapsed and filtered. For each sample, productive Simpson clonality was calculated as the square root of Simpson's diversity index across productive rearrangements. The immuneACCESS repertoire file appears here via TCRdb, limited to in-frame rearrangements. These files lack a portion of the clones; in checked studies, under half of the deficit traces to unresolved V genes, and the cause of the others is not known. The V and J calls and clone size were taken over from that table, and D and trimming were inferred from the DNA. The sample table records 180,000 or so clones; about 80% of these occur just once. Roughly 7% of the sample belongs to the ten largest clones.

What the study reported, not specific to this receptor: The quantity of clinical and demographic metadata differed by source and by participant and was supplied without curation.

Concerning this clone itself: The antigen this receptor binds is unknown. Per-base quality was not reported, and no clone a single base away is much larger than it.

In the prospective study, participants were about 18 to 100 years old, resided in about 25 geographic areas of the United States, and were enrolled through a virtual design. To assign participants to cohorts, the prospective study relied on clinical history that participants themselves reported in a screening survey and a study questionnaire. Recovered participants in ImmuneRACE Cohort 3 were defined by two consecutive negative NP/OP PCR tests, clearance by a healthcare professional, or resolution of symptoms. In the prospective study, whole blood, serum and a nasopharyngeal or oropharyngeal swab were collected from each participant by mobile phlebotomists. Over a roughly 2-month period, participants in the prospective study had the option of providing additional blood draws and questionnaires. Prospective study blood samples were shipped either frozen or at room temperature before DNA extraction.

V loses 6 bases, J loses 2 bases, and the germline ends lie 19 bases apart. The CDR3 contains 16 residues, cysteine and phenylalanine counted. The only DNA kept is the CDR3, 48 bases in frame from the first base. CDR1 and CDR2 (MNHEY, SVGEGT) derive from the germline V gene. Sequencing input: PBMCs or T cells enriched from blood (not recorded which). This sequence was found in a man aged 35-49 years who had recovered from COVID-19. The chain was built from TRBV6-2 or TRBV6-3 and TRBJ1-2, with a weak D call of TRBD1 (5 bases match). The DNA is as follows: TGTGCCAGCAGCTCCTATAGATGGGACTCCAACTATGGCTACACCTTC. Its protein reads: CASSSYRWDSNYGYTF.